The sequence of this TCR beta chain was determined in a study of T cell responses to AZD1222 COVID-19 vaccine. Trimming took off 4 bases at V and 1 base at J, with 11 bases between the two ends. Germline V CDR1 and CDR2: MGHRA, YSYEKL. The CDR3 is 15 residues long. Assay: immunoSEQ multiplex PCR; the TCRdb copy retains only in-frame clones and omits some. The sample contains 180,000 or so clones, about 89% of which appear only once. On this clone itself: Its antigen is undetermined.

Study-level points and caveats: There were mostly white British donors and more females than males, and clonal diversity was possibly underestimated. After two AZD1222 doses, spike-specific TCR breadth and depth rose versus day 0.

The sequence was collected from an adult in good health. The chain combines TRBV4-1 with TRBJ2-1; D is possibly TRBD2 (6 bases). Material: peripheral blood, obtained on day 0 of AZD1222 vaccination. The CDR3 sequence: CASSPGGKSYNEQFF. In DNA form, the CDR3 reads TGCGCCAGCAGCCCCGGCGGGAAGTCCTACAATGAGCAGTTCTTC.